Shown below are 9 T cell receptor beta chains from a single sample sequenced in a study of cytomegalovirus exposure and HLA in healthy donors. The primer mix had 60 Vbeta and 13 Jbeta primers. Data came from immunoSEQ multiplex PCR; TCRdb stores just in-frame clones and leaves some out. Seen in this sample are 100,000 to 150,000 clones; the ten most common clones hold over 0.8%. The specimen sequenced was PBMCs. The receptor set was obtained from a man aged 18 to 35 in good health and CMV-seronegative.

This chain joins TRBV18 and TRBJ2-7; D is ambiguous. Germline V gives CDR1 KGHSH, CDR2 LQKENI. V lost 2 bases to trimming and J lost 3 bases, with 11 bases between them. This CDR3 has 14 amino acids. The CDR3 reads CASSPTISNYEQYF. As DNA, the CDR3 is TGTGCCAGCTCACCAACTATTTCTAACTACGAGCAGTACTTC.

The rearrangement uses TRBV18 and TRBJ2-5, with unresolved D. This CDR3 is built from 11 residues. The germline V gene has CDR1 KGHSH and CDR2 LQKENI. The V gene lost 5 bases and the J gene lost 4 bases, with 5 bases spanning the gap. CDR3 sequence reads: CASSDSETQYF. The DNA of the CDR3 is TGTGCCAGCTCAGACTCAGAGACCCAGTACTTC.

V usage is TRBV29-1 and J usage is TRBJ1-1; 11 nucleotides align to TRBD1. The V segment lost 3 bases and the J segment 1 base; nucleotides outside the gene matches: 7. The CDR3 covers 16 residues. The germline CDR1 and CDR2 sequences are SQVTM and ANQGSEA. In nucleotides, the CDR3 is TGCAGCGTTGACCCCCGGGACAGGGGGTGGAACACTGAAGCTTTCTTT. Protein: CSVDPRDRGWNTEAFF.

The chain combines TRBV5-1 with TRBJ1-1, with D possibly TRBD1 on 6 matching bases. V was shortened by 4 bases and J by 0 bases, with 13 bases between the two germline ends. Germline values: CDR1 SGHRS, CDR2 YFSETQ. The CDR3 has 15 amino acids. CDR3 nucleotides: TGCGCCAGCAGCCCCGGGGGGGACATGAACACTGAAGCTTTCTTT. Its translation: CASSPGGDMNTEAFF.

The chain employs TRBV7-8 and TRBJ2-7; 10 bases fit TRBD2. Germline values: CDR1 SGHVS, CDR2 FQNEAQ. The CDR3 runs 16 residues. V dropped 1 base and J dropped 0; count of bases not matched to a gene: 3. The CDR3 DNA sequence: TGTGCCAGCAGCTTAGGCGGACTAGCGGACTCCTACGAGCAGTACTTC. Its translation is CASSLGGLADSYEQYF.

The chain has TRBV30 and TRBJ1-5; D gene ambiguous. The CDR3 runs to 13 residues. Germline CDR1 reads GTSNPN; CDR2 reads SVGIG (reference sequence). Trimming stripped 2 bases from V and 2 bases from J, with 7 bases between. The CDR3 nucleotides read TGTGCCTGGAGTCCGGAGGGCAATCAGCCCCAGCATTTT. As protein: CAWSPEGNQPQHF.

The J gene is TRBJ1-2, the V gene TRBV14; possibly TRBD1 for D (5 bases). There are 13 residues in the CDR3. The V gene's germline CDR1 is SGHDN and CDR2 FVKESK. The V end lost 6 bases, the J end lost 3 bases, and 11 bases lay between the germline ends. The CDR3 nucleotides read TGTGCCAGCAGTCCGACAGCCCACTATGGCTACACCTTC. Translation gives CASSPTAHYGYTF.

The V call is TRBV29-1, the J call TRBJ2-7; weak D call: TRBD1 (6 bases). V lost 2 bases and J lost 3, with 8 bases in between. The CDR3 runs to 12 residues. Germline assignment: CDR1 SQVTM and CDR2 ANQGSEA. In DNA form, the CDR3 reads TGCAGCGTTGAATACAGGGACTACGAGCAGTACTTC. As protein: CSVEYRDYEQYF.

The chain couples TRBV19 to TRBJ1-1; 7 bases align to TRBD1. Germline V gives CDR1 LNHDA, CDR2 SQIVND (reference sequence). V lost 6 bases to trimming and J lost 3 bases; unmatched junction nucleotides: 7. The CDR3 totals 14 residues. The CDR3 spells CASSPIDRDTEAFF. As DNA, the CDR3 is TGTGCCAGTAGCCCGATCGACAGGGACACTGAAGCTTTCTTT.